The present entry profiles one TCR beta chain with its context. A far larger clone is a single base away, which makes a read error likely. These data belong to a study of low-dose radiotherapy and immunotherapy resistance in tumors. The overall study: The schedule for Cohort 2 used 1 Gy per fraction every two weeks, which added up to 13 Gy over 26 weeks. Every two weeks, cyclophosphamide 200 mg/m2 was infused one day before radiation plus immunotherapy.

Time point noted: after trial treatment. Treatment defined: LDRT plus nivolumab, ipilimumab, low-dose cyclophosphamide and aspirin (RACIN trial). This CDR3 contains 14 residues. V dropped 5 bases and J dropped 13; count of bases not matched to a gene: 15. Per the germline V gene, CDR1 is SGHNT and CDR2 is YYREEE (reference sequence). Primers targeting TRAV and TRBV primed first-strand cDNA, covering alpha and beta chains. TCR amplification involved 15 to 20 PCR cycles with a constant-region primer and V-primer adapter. One entry per CDR3 protein, called by TCRdb with MiXCR from the reads. The data contain fewer than 50,000 distinct CDR3 sequences, 20% to 30% of them seen just once; the ten biggest clones take up over 9.5%.

This chain connects TRBV5-4 to TRBJ2-1; 7 nucleotides line up with TRBD2. The sequence was collected from a male donor with prostate cancer. Sequencing used PBMCs, obtained after low-dose radiotherapy plus immunotherapy. The CDR3 is CASRPTSDVGTQFF. The CDR3 region has the DNA TGTGCCAGCAGGCCCACTAGCGATGTAGGGACCCAGTTCTTC.